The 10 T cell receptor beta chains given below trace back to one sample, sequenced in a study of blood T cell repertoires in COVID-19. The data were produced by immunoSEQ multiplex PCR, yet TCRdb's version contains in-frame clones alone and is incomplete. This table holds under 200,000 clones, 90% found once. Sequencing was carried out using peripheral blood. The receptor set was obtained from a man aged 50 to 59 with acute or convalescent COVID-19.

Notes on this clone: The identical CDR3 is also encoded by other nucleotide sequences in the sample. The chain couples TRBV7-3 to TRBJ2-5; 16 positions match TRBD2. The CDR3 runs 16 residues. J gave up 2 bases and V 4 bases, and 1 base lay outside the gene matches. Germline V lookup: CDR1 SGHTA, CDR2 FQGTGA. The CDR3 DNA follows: TGTGCCAGCAGCTCGGGACTAGCGGGAGGGCAAGAGACCCAGTACTTC. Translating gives CASSSGLAGGQETQYF.

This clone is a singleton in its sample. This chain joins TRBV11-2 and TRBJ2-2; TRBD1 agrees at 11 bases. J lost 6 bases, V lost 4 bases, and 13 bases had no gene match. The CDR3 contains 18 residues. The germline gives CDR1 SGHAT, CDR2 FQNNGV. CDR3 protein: CASSSRPLPGQGAGELFF. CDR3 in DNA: TGTGCCAGCAGCTCCAGGCCCCTCCCGGGACAGGGGGCCGGGGAGCTGTTTTTT.

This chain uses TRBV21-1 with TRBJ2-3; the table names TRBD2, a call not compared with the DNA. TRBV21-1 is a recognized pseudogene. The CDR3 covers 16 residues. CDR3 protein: CASSKFPGACTDTQYF. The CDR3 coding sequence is TGTGCCAGCAGCAAATTTCCGGGAGCTTGCACAGATACGCAGTATTTT.

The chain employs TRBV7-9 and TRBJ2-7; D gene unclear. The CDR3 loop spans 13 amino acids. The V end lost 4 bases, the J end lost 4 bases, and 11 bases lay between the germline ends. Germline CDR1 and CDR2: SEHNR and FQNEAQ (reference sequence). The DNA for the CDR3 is TGTGCCAGCAGCTCTCCACTCCTTTACGAGCAGTACTTC. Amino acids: CASSSPLLYEQYF.

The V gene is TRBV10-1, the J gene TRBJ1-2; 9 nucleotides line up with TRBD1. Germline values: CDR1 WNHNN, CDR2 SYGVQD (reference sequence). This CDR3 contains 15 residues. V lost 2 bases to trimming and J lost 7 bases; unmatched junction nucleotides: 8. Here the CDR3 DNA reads TGCGCCAGCAGTGAGACAGATACAGGGGGCAGTGGCTACACCTTC. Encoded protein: CASSETDTGGSGYTF.

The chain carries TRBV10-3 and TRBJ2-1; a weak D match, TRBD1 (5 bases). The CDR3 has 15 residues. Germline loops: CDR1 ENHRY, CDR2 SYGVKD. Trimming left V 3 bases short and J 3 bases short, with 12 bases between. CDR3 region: CAISDRGSNYNEQFF. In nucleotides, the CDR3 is TGTGCCATCAGTGATAGGGGATCGAACTACAATGAGCAGTTCTTC.

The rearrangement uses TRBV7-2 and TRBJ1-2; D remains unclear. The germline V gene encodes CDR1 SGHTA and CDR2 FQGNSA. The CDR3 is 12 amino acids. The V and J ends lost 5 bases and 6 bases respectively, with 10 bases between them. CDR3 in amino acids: CASSQNRDGYTF. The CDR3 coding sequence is TGTGCCAGCAGCCAAAACAGAGATGGCTACACCTTC.

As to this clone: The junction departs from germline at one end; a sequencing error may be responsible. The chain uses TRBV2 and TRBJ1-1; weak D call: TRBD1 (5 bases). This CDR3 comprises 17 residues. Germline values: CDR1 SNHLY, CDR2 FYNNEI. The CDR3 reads CAGSEGDHLGTGTEAFF. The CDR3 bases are TGTGCCGGCAGTGAAGGGGACCATTTAGGGACTGGCACTGAAGCTTTCTTT.

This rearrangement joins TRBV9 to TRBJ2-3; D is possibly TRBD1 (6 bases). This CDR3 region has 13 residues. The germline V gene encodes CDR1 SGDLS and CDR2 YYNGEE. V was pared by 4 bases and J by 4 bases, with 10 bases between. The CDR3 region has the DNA TGTGCCAGCAGCAAAACAGGGTCAGATACGCAGTATTTT. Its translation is CASSKTGSDTQYF. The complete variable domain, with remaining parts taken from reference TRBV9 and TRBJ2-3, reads DSGVTQTPKHLITATGQRVTLRCSPRSGDLSVYWYQQSLDQGLQFLIQYYNGEERAKGNILERFSAQQFPDLHSELNLSSLELGDSALYFCASSKTGSDTQYFGPGTRLTVL.

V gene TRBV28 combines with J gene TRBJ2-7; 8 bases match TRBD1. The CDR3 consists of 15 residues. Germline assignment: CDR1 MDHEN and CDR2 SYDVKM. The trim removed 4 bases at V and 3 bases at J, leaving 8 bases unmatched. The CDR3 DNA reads TGTGCCAGCAGTTACGGCAGGGGGCCATTCTACGAGCAGTACGTC. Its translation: CASSYGRGPFYEQYV.